The clone carrying this T cell receptor (beta chain) was recorded at least ten times. Its target is not known. The V and J ends lost 6 bases and 5 bases, in that order; junction bases with no gene match: 6. This CDR3 spans 14 amino acids. Germline CDR1 SGDLS, CDR2 YYNGEE. This sample was taken from a study of radiation and T cells in renal cell carcinoma. Findings and limits, study-wide: Top 100 clonotypes averaged around 50% in irradiated versus 43% in nephrectomy-only tumors. Compared with controls, irradiated tumors had more, larger dominant CDR3 motifs.

Sequencing was performed with immunoSEQ multiplex PCR; in TCRdb, only in-frame clones are kept and a portion is missing. The table shows fewer than 15,000 clones, with roughly a third occurring only once. The treatment was: 15 Gy SBRT to primary tumor, nephrectomy 4 weeks later. Clear cell pathology was present in this patient's renal cell carcinoma. The TCR originated in a man between 60 and 75 years old with renal cell carcinoma. Here the sequenced sample was tumor tissue, taken from a patient whose treatment included radiotherapy and nephrectomy. V is TRBV9 and J is TRBJ2-5; 11 bases are shared with TRBD2. The CDR3 reads CASNLAGGWETQYF. CDR3 sequence (DNA): TGTGCCAGCAACCTAGCGGGGGGCTGGGAGACCCAGTACTTC.